This TCR beta chain was recovered during a study of cytomegalovirus exposure and HLA in healthy donors. Study summary: Tens of millions of unique TCRs from HLA-typed donors were held in an early release of data.

The CDR3 runs 13 residues. Germline loops: CDR1 KGHSH, CDR2 LQKENI. V gave up 5 bases and J gave up 7 bases; unmatched junction bases: 5. Primers included in the PCR were 60 Vbeta and 13 Jbeta primers. Under the authors' procedure: As a later analysis found, there were approximately 80 million unique TCR beta chains, of which roughly 11 million were shared. Sequencing was performed with immunoSEQ multiplex PCR; in TCRdb, only in-frame clones are kept and a portion is missing. Clonal size and the V and J genes are those of that table, whereas D and trimming came from the DNA. The table shows about 60,000 clones, with approximately 70% occurring only once.

This TCR came from a woman aged 60-75 years in good health and CMV-seropositive. Sequenced: PBMCs. The chain has TRBV18 and TRBJ1-2; the match to TRBD1 covers 9 bases. Here the CDR3 DNA reads TGTGCCAGCTCATCGCAGGACAGGGGTGGCTACACCTTC. Encoded protein: CASSSQDRGGYTF.